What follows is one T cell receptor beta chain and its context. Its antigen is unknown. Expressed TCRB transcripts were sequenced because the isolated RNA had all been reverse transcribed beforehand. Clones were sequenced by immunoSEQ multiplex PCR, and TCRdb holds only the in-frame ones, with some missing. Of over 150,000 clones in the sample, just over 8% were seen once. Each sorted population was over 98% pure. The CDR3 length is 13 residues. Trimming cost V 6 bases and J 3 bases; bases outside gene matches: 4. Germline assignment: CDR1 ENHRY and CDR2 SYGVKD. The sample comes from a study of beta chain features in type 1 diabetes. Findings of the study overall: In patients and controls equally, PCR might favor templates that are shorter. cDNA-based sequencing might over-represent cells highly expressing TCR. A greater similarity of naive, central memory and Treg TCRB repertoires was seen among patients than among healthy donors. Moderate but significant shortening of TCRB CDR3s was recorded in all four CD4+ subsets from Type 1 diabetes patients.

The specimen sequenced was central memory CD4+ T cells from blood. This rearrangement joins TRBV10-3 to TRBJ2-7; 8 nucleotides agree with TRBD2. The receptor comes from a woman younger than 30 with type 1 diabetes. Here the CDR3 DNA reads TGTGCCATCAGCCCGGGACTAGTCTACGAGCAGTACTTC. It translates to CAISPGLVYEQYF.